The 14 T cell receptor beta chains below come from one sample, sequenced in a study of technical replicates of blood from several donors. Only in-frame clones appear in the TCRdb table, and some are missing; sequencing was by immunoSEQ multiplex PCR. The table records some 80,000 clones, 90% to 98% of them present only once. The source material was T cells isolated from PBMCs. These TCRs come from a human donor in good health.

CDR3 DNA sequence: TGTGCCTGGGTGGGACAGGGAAGGCGGGAGCAGTACTTC. This translates into CAWVGQGRREQYF. This sequence joins TRBV30 and TRBJ2-7; 9 bases are shared with TRBD1. J gave up 7 bases and V 5 bases, and 9 bases lay outside the gene matches. CDR3 length: 13 amino acids. Germline CDR1 GTSNPN, CDR2 SVGIG (reference sequence).

Worth noting for this clone: Sequence at one end of the junction differs from germline and may be a read error. The chain uses TRBV6-5 and TRBJ2-3, with a weak D call TRBD1 (5 bases). This CDR3 is 14 amino acids long. Looked up from germline, CDR1 is MNHEY and CDR2 is SVGAGI. The CDR3 loop reads CASSLMRQGDTQYF. CDR3 nucleotides: TGTGCTAGCAGTCTTATGCGTCAGGGAGATACGCAGTATTTT.

This chain uses TRBV9 with TRBJ2-7; 8 bases are a match to TRBD1. In germline, CDR1 is SGDLS, CDR2 YYNGEE. J gave up 5 bases and V 0 bases, and 10 bases lay outside the gene matches. This CDR3 region has 16 residues. This CDR3 reads CASSVGEDRVWNEQYF. In nucleotides, the CDR3 is TGTGCCAGCAGCGTAGGGGAGGACAGGGTATGGAACGAGCAGTACTTC.

This clone was recorded once. This chain uses TRBV27 with TRBJ1-2; tentative D call: TRBD1 (5 bases). CDR1 and CDR2 from the germline V gene are MNHEY and SMNVEV (reference sequence). The CDR3 sequence is 11 residues long. The CDR3 nucleotides read TGTGCTCTGCAGGGATACTATGGCTACACCTTC. Protein product: CALQGYYGYTF.

CDR3 protein: CASSSPRPSTDTQYF. The DNA for the CDR3 is TGTGCCAGCAGTTCCCCTAGGCCCAGCACAGATACGCAGTATTTT. The chain joins TRBV28 to TRBJ2-3; D not certain. Germline assignment: CDR1 MDHEN and CDR2 SYDVKM. CDR3 length equals 15 residues. The V gene lost 4 bases and the J gene lost 0 bases, with 11 bases spanning the gap.

This clone was recorded once. J is TRBJ1-2 and V is TRBV18, with D hard to call. V lost 4 bases and J 0 bases, leaving 21 bases between the germline ends. The germline V gene encodes CDR1 KGHSH and CDR2 LQKENI. CDR3 length: 18 residues. The CDR3 region has the DNA TGTGCCAGCTCACTCTCGGGGAGCTATCACACTTCTAACTATGGCTACACCTTC. Protein product: CASSLSGSYHTSNYGYTF.

This rearrangement joins TRBV2 to TRBJ2-2; D is ambiguous. The V gene's germline CDR1 is SNHLY and CDR2 FYNNEI. The V and J ends lost 7 bases and 1 base respectively, with 4 bases between them. The CDR3 has 12 amino acids. The CDR3 DNA sequence: TGTGCCAGCACCTGGAACACCGGGGAGCTGTTTTTT. Translated, it gives CASTWNTGELFF.

This chain uses TRBV7-6 with TRBJ2-3; D possibly corresponds to TRBD2 (6 bases). Trimming stripped 4 bases from V and 5 bases from J, with 16 bases between. From germline, CDR1 is SGHVS and CDR2 FNYEAQ. CDR3 size: 15 residues. In DNA, the CDR3 is TGTGCCAGCAGCTGGGACCCACGGGAGATAGATACGCAGTATTTT. Translated, it gives CASSWDPREIDTQYF.

This chain connects TRBV9 to TRBJ2-7; unclear D gene. This CDR3 region has 14 residues. CDR1 is SGDLS and CDR2 is YYNGEE in the germline V gene. V was cut by 0 bases and J by 0 bases, with 7 bases left in between. This CDR3 reads CASSVDVDSYEQYF. The DNA for the CDR3 is TGTGCCAGCAGCGTAGACGTAGACTCCTACGAGCAGTACTTC.

V gene TRBV6-5 combines with J gene TRBJ2-7, with D maybe TRBD1 (6 bases). From germline, CDR1 is MNHEY and CDR2 SVGAGI. The CDR3 is made up of 12 amino acids. V lost 2 bases and J 6 bases, leaving 8 bases between the germline ends. The CDR3 spells CASSYGQFEQYF. The CDR3 DNA follows: TGTGCCAGCAGTTACGGACAGTTCGAGCAGTACTTC.

The genes are TRBV6-1 and TRBJ1-3; 10 nucleotides agree with TRBD1. From germline, CDR1 is MNHNS and CDR2 SASEGT. With 11 bases clipped from V and 4 bases from J, the junction kept 5 bases outside the gene matches. The CDR3 sequence is 13 residues long. The CDR3 DNA is TGTGCCGGGGGACAGGGGAGCGGAAACACCATATATTTT. Translated: CAGGQGSGNTIYF.

The genes are TRBV6-5 and TRBJ2-3; D is perhaps TRBD2 (6 bases). The CDR3 loop spans 15 amino acids. V was cut by 0 bases and J by 6 bases, with 13 bases left in between. The germline gives CDR1 MNHEY, CDR2 SVGAGI. CDR3: CASSYSLAYKDTQYF. CDR3 DNA: TGTGCCAGCAGTTACTCCCTAGCGTATAAGGATACGCAGTATTTT.

J is TRBJ1-1 and V is TRBV28, with a weak D call TRBD1 (6 bases). This CDR3 comprises 20 residues. V was trimmed by 3 bases and J by 1 base, leaving 27 bases between them. Germline CDR1 is MDHEN and CDR2 is SYDVKM. For the CDR3, the DNA is TGTGCCAGCAGTTTGATTGCGGGGGCGAACATAGTTTTAGGGAACACTGAAGCTTTCTTT. It is translated as CASSLIAGANIVLGNTEAFF.

The V and J genes are TRBV28 and TRBJ1-5; TRBD1 is a possible D gene (5 bases). The germline V and J ends were trimmed by 2 bases and 0 bases, with 11 bases remaining between them. Looked up from germline, CDR1 is MDHEN and CDR2 is SYDVKM. This CDR3 region has 16 residues. The CDR3 region has the DNA TGTGCCAGCAGTTTACGACAGAAAAATAGCAATCAGCCCCAGCATTTT. This translates into CASSLRQKNSNQPQHF.